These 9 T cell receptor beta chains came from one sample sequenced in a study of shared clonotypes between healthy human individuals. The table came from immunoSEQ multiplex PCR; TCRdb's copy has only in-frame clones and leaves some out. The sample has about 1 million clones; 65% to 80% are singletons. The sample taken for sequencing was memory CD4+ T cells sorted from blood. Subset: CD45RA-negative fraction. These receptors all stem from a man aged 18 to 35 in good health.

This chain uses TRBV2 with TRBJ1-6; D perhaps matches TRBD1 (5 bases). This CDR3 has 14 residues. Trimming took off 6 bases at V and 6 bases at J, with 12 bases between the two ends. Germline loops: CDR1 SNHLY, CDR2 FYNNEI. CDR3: CASRRDAFNSPLHF. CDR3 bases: TGTGCCAGCAGGCGGGACGCCTTTAATTCACCCCTCCACTTT.

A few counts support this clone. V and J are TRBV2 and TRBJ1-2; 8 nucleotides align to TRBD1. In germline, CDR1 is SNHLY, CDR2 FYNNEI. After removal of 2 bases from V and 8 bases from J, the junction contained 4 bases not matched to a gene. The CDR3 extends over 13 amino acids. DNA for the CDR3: TGTGCCAGCAGTGAACAGGGGGCCCAGGGCTACACCTTC. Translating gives CASSEQGAQGYTF.

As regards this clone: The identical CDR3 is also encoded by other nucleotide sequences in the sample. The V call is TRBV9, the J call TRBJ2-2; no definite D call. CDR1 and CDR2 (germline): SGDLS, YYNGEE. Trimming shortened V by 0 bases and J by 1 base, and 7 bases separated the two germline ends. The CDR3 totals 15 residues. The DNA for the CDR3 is TGTGCCAGCAGCGTAGGGCGGAGGAACACCGGGGAGCTGTTTTTT. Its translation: CASSVGRRNTGELFF.

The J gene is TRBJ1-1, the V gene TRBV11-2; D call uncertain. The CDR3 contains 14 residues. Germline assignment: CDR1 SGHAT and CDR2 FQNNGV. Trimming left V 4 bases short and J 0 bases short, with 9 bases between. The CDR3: CASSYGRLNTEAFF. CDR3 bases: TGTGCCAGCAGCTATGGAAGACTGAACACTGAAGCTTTCTTT.

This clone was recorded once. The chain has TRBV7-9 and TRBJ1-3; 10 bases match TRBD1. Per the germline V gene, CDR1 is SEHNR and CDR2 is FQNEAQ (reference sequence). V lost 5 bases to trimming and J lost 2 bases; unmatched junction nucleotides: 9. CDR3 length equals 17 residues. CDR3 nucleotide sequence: TGTGCCAGCAGCCCAAGGCGGACAGGGGGTACTGGAAACACCATATATTTT. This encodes CASSPRRTGGTGNTIYF.

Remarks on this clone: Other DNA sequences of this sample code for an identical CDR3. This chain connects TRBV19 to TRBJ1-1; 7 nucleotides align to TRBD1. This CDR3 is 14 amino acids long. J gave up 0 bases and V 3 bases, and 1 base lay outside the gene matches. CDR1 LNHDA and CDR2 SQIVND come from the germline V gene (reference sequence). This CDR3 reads CASSIQGVNTEAFF. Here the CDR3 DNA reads TGTGCCAGTAGTATTCAGGGGGTGAACACTGAAGCTTTCTTT. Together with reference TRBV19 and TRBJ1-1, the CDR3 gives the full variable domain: DGGITQSPKYLFRKEGQNVTLSCEQNLNHDAMYWYRQDPGQGLRLIYYSQIVNDFQKGDIAEGYSVSREKKESFPLTVTSAQKNPTAFYLCASSIQGVNTEAFFGQGTRLTVV.

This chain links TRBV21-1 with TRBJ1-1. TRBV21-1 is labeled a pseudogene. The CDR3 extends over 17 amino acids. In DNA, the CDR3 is TGTGCCAGCAGCAAAGTATCGCCGGGGGATTCGAACACTGAAGCTTTCTTT. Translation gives CASSKVSPGDSNTEAFF.

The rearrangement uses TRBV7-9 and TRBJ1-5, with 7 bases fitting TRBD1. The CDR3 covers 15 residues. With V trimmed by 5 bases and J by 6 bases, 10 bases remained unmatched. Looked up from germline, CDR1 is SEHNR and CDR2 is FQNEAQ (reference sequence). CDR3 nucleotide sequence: TGTGCCAGCAGCATGGACGGGACAGCGGGTCAGCCCCAGCATTTT. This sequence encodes CASSMDGTAGQPQHF.

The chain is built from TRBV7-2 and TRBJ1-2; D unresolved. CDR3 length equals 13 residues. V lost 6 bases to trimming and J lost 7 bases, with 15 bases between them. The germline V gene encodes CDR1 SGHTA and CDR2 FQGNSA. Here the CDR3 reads CASSGPGGSGYTF. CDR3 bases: TGTGCCAGCAGTGGCCCTGGAGGGAGTGGCTACACCTTC.